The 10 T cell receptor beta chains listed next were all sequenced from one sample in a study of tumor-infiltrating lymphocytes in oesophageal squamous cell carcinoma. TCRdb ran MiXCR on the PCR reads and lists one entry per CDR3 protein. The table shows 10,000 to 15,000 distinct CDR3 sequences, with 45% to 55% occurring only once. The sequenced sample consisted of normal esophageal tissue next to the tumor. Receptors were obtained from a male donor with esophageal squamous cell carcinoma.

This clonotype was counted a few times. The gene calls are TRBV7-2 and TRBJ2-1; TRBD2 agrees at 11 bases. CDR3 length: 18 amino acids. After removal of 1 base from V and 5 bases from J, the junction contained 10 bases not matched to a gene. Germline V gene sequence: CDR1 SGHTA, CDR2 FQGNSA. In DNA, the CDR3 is TGTGCCAGCAGCTTAGGCCCCCCACTAGCGGGAGCCCACAATGAGCAGTTCTTC. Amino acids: CASSLGPPLAGAHNEQFF. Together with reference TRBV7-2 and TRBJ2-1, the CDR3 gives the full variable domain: GAGVSQSPSNKVTEKGKDVELRCDPISGHTALYWYRQSLGQGLEFLIYFQGNSAPDKSGLPSDRFSAERTGGSVSTLTIQRTQQEDSAVYLCASSLGPPLAGAHNEQFFGPGTRLTVL.

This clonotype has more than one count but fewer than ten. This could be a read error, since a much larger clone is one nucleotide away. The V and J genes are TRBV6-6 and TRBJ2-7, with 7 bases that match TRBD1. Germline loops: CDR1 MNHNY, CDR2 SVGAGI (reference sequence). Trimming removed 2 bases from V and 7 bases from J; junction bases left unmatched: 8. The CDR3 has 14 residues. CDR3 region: CASSYAYRGDEQYF. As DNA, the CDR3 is TGTGCCAGCAGTTACGCGTACAGGGGCGATGAGCAGTACTTC.

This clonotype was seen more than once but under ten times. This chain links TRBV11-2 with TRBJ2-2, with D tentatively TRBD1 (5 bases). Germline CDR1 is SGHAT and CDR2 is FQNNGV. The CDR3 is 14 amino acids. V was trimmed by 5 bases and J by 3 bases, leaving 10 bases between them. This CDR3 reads CASSVQGYTGELFF. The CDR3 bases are TGTGCCAGCAGCGTGCAGGGTTACACCGGGGAGCTGTTTTTT.

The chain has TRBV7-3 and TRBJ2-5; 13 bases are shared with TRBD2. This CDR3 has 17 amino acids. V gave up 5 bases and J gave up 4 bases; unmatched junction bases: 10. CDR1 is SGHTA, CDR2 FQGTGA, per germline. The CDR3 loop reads CASSETPGLAGRETQYF. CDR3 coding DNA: TGTGCCAGCAGCGAAACTCCGGGACTAGCGGGAAGAGAGACCCAGTACTTC.

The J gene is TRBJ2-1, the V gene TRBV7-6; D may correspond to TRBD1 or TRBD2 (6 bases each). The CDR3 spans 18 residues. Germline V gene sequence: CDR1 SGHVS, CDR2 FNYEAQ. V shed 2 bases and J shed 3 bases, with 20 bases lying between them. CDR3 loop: CASSLRRGDSLGYNEQFF. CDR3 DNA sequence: TGTGCCAGCAGCTTAAGGAGGGGGGACTCGCTCGGCTACAATGAGCAGTTCTTC.

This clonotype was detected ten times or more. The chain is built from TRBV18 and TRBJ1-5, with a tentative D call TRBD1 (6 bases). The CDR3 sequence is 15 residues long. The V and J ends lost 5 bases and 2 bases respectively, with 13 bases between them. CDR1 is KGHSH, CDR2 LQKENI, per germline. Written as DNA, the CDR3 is TGTGCCAGCTCAGAGGGACAATCGCGCAATCAGCCCCAGCATTTT. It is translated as CASSEGQSRNQPQHF.

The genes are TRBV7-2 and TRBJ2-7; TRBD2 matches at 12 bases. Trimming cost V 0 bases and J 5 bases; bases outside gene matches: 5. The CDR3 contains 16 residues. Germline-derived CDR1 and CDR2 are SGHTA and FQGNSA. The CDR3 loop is CASSLATSGRTHEQYF. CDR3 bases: TGTGCCAGCAGCTTAGCTACTAGCGGGAGGACCCACGAGCAGTACTTC.

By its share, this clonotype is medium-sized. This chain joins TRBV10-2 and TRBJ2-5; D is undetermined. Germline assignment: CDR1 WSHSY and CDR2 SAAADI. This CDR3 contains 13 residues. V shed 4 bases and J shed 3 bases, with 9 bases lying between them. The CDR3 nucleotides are TGCGCCAGCAGTGGGACCACTAAAGAGACCCAGTACTTC. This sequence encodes CASSGTTKETQYF.

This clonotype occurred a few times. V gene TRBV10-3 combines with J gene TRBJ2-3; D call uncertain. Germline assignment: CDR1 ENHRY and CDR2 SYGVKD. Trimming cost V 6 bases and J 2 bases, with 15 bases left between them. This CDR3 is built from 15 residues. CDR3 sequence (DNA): TGTGCCATCAGGGATATTATGGGAAACACAGATACGCAGTATTTT. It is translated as CAIRDIMGNTDTQYF.

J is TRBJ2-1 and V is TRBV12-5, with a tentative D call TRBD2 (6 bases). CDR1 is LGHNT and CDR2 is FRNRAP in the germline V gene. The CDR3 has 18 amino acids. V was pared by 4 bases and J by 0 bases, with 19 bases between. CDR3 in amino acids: CASGSALADRVSYNEQFF. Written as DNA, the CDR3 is TGTGCTAGTGGTTCCGCCTTAGCGGACCGGGTCTCCTACAATGAGCAGTTCTTC.